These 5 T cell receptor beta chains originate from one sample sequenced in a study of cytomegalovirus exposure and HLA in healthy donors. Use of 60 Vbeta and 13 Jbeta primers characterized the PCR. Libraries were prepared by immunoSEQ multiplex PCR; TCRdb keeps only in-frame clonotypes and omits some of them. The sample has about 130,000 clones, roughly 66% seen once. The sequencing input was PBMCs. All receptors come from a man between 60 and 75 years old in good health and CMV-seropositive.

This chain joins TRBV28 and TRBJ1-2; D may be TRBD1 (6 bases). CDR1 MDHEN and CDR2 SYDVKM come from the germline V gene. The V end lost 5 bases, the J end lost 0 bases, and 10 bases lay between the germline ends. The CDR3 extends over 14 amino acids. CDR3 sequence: CASSRRGSNYGYTF. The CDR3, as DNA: TGTGCCAGCAGTCGCAGGGGTTCTAACTATGGCTACACCTTC.

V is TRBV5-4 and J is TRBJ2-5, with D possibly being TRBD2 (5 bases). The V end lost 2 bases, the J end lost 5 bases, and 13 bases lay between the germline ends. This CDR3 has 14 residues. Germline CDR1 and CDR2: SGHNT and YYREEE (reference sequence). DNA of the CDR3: TGTGCCAGCAGCTTCGGCTCTAGAGGGGAGACCCAGTACTTC. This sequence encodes CASSFGSRGETQYF.

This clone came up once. As DNA, the CDR3 is TGCGCCAGCAGCTTGTGGGGGGGACAGCCCCAGCATTTT. It translates to CASSLWGGQPQHF. This sequence joins TRBV5-1 and TRBJ1-5; D may be TRBD1 (5 bases). The CDR3 extends over 13 amino acids. Germline V gene data show CDR1 as SGHRS and CDR2 as YFSETQ. The V end was cut by 1 base, the J end by 7 bases, with 9 bases between. The whole variable domain, remainder taken from reference TRBV5-1 and TRBJ1-5, is KAGVTQTPRYLIKTRGQQVTLSCSPISGHRSVSWYQQTPGQGLQFLFEYFSETQRNKGNFPGRFSGRQFSNSRSEMNVSTLELGDSALYLCASSLWGGQPQHFGDGTRLSIL.

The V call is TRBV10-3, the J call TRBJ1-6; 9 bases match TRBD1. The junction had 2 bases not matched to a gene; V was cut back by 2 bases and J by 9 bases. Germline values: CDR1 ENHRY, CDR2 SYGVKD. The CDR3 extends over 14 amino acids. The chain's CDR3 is CAISEGQGTSPLHF. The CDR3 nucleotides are TGTGCCATCAGTGAGGGACAGGGGACTTCACCCCTCCACTTT.

In DNA, the CDR3 is TGTGCCAGCAGCGCACAGGGGGCCCATTATACTGAAGCTTTCTTT. It is translated as CASSAQGAHYTEAFF. The chain couples TRBV2 to TRBJ1-1, with TRBD1 matching 9 bases. V lost 6 bases, J lost 5 bases, and 10 bases stayed unmatched. The CDR3 length is 15 residues. CDR1 SNHLY and CDR2 FYNNEI come from the germline V gene.